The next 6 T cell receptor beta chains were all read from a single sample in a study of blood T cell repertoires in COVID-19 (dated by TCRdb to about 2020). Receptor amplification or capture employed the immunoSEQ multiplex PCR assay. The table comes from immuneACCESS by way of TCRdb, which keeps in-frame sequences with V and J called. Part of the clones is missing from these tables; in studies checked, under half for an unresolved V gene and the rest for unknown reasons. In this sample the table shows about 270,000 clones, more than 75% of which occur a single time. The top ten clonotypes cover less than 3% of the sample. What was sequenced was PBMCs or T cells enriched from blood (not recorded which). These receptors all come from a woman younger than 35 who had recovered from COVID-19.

CDR3 amino acids: CASNGQGGADTQYF. CDR3 bases: TGCGCCAGCAATGGACAGGGAGGTGCAGATACGCAGTATTTT. The rearrangement uses TRBV10-2 and TRBJ2-3, with 8 bases that match TRBD1. This CDR3 has 14 amino acids. CDR1 WSHSY and CDR2 SAAADI come from the germline V gene. Trimming cost V 7 bases and J 4 bases; bases outside gene matches: 7.

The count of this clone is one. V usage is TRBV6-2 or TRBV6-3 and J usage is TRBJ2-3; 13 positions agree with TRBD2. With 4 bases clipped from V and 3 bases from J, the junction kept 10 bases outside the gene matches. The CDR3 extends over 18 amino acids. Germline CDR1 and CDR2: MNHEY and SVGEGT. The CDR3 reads CASSSSVLAGGPTDTQYF. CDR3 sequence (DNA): TGTGCCAGCAGTTCCTCGGTACTAGCGGGGGGGCCGACAGATACGCAGTATTTT.

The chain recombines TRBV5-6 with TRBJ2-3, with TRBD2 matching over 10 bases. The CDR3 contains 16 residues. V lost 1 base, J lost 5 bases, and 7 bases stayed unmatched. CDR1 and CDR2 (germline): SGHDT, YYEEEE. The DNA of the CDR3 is TGTGCCAGCAGCTTGAGGCTAGCGGGAGACGTAGATACGCAGTATTTT. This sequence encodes CASSLRLAGDVDTQYF.

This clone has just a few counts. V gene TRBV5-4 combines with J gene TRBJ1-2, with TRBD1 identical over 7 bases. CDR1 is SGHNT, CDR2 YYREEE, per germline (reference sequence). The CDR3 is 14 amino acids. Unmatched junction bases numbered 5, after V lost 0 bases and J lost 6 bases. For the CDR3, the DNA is TGTGCCAGCAGCTTGGTACGACAGGGACATGGCTACACCTTC. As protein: CASSLVRQGHGYTF.

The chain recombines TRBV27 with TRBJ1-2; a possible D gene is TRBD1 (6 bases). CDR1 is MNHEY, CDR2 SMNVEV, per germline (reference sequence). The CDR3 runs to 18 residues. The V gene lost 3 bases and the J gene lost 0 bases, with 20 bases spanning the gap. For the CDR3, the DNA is TGTGCCAGCAGTTTTTGGGGGGCGGGGGCGAGAGCTAACTATGGCTACACCTTC. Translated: CASSFWGAGARANYGYTF.

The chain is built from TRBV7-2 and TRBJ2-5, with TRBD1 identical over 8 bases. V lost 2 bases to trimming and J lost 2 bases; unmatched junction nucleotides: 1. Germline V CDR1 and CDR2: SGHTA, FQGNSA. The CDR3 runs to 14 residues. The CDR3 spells CASSLYRGQETQYF. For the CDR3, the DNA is TGTGCCAGCAGCTTATACAGGGGGCAAGAGACCCAGTACTTC.